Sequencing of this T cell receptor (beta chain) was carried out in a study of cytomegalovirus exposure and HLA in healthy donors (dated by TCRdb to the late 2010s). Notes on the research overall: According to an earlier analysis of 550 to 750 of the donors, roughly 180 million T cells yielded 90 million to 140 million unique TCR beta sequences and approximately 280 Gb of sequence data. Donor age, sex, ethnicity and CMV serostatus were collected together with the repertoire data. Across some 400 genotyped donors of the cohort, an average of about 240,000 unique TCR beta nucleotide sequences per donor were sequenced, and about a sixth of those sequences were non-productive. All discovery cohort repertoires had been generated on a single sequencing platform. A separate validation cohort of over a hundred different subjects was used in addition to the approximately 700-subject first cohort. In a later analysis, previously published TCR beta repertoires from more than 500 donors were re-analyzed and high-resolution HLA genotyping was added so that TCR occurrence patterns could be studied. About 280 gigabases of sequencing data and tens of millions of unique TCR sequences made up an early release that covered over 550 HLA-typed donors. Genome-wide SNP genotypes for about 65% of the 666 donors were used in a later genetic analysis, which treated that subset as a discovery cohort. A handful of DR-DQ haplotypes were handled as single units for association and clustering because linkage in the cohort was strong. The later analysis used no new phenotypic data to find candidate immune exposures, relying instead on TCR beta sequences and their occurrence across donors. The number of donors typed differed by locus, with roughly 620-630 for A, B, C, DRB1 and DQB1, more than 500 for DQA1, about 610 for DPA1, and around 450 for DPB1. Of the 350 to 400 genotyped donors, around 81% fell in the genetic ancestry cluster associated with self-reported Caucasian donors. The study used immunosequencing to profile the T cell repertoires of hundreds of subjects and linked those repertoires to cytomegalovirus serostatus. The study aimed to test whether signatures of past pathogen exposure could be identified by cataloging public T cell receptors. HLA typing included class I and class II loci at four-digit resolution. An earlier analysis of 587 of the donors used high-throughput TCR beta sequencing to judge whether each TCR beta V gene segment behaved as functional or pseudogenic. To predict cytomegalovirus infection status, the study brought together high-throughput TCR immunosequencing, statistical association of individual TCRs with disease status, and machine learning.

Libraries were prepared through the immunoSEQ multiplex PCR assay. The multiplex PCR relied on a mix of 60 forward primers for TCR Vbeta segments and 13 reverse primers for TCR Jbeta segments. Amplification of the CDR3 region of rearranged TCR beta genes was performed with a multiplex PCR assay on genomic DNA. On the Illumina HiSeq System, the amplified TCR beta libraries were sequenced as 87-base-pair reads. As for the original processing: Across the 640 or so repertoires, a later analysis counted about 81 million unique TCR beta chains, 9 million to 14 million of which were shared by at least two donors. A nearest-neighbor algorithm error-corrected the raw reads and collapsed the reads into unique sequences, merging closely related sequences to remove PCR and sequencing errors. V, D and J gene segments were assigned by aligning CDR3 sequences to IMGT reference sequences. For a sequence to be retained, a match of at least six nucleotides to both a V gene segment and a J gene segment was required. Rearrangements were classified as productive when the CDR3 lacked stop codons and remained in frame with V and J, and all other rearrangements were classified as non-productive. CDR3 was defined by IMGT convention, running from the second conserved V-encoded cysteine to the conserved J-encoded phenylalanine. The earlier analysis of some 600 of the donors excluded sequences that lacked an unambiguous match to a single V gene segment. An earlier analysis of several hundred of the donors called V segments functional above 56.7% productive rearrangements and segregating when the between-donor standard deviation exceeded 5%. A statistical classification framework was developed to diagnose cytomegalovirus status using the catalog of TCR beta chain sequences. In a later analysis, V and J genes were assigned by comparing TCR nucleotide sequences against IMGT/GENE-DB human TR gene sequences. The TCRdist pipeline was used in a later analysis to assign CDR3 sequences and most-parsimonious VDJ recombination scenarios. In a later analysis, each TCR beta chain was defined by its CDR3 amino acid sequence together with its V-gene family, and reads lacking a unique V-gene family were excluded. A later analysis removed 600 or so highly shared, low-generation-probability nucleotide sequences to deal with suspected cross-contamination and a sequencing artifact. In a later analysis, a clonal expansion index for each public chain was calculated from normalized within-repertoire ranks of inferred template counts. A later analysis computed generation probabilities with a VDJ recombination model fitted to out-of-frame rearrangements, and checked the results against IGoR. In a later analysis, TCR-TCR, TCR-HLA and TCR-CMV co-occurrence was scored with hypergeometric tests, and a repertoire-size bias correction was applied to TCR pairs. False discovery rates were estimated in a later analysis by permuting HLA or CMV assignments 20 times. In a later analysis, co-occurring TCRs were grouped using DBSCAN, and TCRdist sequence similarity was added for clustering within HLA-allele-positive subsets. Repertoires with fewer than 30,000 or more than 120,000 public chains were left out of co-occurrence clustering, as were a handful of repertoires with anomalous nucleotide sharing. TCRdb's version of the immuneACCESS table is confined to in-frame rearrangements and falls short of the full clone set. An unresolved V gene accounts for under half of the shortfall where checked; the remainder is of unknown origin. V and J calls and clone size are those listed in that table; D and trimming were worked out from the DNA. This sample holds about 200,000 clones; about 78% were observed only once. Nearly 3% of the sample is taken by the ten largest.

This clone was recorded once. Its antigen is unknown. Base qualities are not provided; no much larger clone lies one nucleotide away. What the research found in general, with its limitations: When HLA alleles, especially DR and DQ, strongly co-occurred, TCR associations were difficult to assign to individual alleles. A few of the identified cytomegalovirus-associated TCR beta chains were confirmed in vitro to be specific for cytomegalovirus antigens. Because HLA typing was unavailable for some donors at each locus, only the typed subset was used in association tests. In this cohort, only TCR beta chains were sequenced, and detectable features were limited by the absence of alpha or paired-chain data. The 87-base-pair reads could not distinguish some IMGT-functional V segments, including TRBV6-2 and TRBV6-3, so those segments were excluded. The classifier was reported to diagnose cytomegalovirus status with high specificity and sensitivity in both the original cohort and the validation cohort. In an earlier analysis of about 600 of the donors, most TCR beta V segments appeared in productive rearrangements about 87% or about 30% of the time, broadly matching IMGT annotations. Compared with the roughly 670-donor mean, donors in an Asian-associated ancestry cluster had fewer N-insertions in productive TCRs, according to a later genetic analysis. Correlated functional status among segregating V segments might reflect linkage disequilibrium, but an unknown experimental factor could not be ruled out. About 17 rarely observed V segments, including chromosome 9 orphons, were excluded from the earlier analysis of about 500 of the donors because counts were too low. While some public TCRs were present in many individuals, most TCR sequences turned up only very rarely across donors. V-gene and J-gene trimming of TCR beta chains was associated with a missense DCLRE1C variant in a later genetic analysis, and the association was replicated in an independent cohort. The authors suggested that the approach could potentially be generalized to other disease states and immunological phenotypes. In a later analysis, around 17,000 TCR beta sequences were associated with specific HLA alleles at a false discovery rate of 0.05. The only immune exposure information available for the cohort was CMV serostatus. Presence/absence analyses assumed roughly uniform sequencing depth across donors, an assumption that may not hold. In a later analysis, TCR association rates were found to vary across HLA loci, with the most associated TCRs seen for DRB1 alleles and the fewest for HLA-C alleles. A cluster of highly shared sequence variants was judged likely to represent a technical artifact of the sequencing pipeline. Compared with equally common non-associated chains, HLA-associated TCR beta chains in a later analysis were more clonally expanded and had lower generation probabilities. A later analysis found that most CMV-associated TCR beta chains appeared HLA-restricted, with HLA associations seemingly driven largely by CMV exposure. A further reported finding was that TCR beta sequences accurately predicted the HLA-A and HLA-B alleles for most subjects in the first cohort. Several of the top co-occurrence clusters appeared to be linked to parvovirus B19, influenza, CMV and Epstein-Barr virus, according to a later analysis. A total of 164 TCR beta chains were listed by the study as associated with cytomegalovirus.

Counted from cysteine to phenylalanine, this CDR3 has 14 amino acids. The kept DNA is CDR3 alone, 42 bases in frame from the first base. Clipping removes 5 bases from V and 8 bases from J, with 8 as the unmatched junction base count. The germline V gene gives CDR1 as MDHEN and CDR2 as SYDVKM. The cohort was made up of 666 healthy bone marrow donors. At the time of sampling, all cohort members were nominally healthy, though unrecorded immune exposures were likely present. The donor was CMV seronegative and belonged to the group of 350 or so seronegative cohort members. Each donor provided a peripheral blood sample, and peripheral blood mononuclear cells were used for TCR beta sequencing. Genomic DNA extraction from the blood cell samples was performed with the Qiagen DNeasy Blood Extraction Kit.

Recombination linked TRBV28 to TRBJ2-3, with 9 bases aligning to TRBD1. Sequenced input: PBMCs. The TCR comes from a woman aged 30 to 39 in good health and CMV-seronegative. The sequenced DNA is TGTGCCAGCAGTGACAGGGGGTCCCGTCGTACGCAGTATTTT. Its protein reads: CASSDRGSRRTQYF.